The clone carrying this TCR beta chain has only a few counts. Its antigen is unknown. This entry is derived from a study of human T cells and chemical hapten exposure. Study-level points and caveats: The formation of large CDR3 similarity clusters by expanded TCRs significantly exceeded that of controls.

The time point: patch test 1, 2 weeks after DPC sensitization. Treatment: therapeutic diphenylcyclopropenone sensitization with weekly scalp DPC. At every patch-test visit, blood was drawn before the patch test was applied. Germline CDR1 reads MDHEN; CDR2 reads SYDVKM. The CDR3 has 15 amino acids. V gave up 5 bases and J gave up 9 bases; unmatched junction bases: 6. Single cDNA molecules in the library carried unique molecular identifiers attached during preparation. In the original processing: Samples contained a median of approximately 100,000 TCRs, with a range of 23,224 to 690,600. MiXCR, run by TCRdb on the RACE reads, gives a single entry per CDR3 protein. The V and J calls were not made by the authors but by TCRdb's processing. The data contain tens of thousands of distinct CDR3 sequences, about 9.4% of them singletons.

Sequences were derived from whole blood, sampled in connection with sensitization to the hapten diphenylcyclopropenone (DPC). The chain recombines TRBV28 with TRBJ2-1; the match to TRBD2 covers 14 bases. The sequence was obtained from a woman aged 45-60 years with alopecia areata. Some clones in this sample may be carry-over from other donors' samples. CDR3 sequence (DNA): TGTGCCAGCAGTCCCGGGACTAGCGGGAGCGCTGAGCAGTTCTTC. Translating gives CASSPGTSGSAEQFF.